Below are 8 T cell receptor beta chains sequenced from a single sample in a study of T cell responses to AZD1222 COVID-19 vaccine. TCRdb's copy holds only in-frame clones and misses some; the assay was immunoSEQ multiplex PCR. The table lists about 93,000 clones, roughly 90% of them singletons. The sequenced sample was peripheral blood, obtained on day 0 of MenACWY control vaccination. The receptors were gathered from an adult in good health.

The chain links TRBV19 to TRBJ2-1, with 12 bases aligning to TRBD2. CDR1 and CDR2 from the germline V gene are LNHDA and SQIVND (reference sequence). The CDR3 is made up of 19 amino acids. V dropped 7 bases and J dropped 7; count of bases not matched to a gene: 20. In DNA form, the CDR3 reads TGTGCCAGTACTAAACGGGGACTAGCGGGTTTTTATGGGGAAAATGAGCAGTTCTTC. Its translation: CASTKRGLAGFYGENEQFF.

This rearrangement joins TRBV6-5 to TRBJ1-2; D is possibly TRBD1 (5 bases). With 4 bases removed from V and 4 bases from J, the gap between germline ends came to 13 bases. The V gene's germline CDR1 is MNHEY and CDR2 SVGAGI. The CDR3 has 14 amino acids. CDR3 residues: CASSSSGPTYGYTF. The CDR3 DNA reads TGTGCCAGCAGTTCCTCGGGGCCTACCTATGGCTACACCTTC.

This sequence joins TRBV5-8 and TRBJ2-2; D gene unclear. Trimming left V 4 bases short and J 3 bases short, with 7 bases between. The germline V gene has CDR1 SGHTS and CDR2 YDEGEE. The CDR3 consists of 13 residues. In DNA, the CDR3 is TGTGCCAGCAGCCACGTTCACACCGGGGAGCTGTTTTTT. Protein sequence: CASSHVHTGELFF.

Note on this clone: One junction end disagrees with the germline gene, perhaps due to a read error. DNA of the CDR3: TGTGCCAGCAGTTTAGCGGGGGCCAGCTCCTACAATGAGCAGTTCTTC. Its translation: CASSLAGASSYNEQFF. This chain joins TRBV7-2 and TRBJ2-1; the match to TRBD2 covers 9 bases. Germline V gives CDR1 SGHTA, CDR2 FQGNSA. The CDR3 runs 16 residues.

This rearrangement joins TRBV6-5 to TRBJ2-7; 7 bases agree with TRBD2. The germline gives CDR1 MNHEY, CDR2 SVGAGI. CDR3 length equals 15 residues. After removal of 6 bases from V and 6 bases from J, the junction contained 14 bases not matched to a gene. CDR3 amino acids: CASSLTSGTGGEQYF. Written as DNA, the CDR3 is TGTGCCAGCAGCCTAACCTCCGGGACGGGGGGCGAGCAGTACTTC.

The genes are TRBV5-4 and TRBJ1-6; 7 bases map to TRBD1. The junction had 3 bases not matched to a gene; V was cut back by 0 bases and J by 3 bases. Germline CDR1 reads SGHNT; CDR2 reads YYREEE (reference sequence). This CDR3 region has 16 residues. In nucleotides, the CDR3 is TGTGCCAGCAGCTTGGACAGGGGAGTCTATAATTCACCCCTCCACTTT. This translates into CASSLDRGVYNSPLHF.

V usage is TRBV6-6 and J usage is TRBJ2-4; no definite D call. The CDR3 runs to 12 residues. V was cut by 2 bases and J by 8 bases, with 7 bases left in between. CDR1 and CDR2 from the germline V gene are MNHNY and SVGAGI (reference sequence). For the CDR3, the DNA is TGTGCCAGCAGTTACCCGTCGGACATTCAGTACTTC. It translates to CASSYPSDIQYF.

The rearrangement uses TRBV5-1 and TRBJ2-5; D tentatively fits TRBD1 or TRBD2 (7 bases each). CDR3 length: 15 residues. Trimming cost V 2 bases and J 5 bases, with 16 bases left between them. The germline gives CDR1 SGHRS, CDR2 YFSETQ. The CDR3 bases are TGCGCCAGCAGCTTCTCAGGGGGGGCCGGGGAGACCCAGTACTTC. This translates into CASSFSGGAGETQYF.